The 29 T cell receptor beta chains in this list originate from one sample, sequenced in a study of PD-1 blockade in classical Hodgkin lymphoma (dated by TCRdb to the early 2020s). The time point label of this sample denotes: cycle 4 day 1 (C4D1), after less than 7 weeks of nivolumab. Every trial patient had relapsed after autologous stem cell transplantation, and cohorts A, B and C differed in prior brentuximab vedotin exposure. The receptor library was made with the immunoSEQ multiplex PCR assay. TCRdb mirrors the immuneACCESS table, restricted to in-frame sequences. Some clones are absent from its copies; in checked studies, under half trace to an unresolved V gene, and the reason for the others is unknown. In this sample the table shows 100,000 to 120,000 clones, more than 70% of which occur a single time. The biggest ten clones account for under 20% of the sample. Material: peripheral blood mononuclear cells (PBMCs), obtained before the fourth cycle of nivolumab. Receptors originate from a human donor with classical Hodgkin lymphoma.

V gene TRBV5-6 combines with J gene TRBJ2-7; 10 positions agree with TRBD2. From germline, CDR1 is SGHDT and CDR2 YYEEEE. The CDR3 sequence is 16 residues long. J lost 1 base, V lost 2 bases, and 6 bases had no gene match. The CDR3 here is CASSFRTSGISYEQYF. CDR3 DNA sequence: TGTGCCAGCAGCTTTAGGACTAGCGGCATATCCTACGAGCAGTACTTC.

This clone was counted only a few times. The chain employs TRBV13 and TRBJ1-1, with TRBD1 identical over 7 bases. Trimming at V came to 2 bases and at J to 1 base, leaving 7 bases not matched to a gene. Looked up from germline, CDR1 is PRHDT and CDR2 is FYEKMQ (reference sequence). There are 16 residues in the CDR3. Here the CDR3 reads CASSLLTGARNTEAFF. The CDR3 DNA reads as TGTGCCAGCAGCTTACTAACAGGGGCCAGGAACACTGAAGCTTTCTTT.

CDR3 DNA: TGCGCCAGCAGCTTGACTAGCGGCAGCACAGATACGCAGTATTTT. This codes for CASSLTSGSTDTQYF. The chain joins TRBV5-1 to TRBJ2-3; 8 nucleotides agree with TRBD2. V dropped 1 base and J dropped 0; count of bases not matched to a gene: 1. CDR1 is SGHRS and CDR2 is YFSETQ in the germline V gene. The CDR3 has 15 residues.

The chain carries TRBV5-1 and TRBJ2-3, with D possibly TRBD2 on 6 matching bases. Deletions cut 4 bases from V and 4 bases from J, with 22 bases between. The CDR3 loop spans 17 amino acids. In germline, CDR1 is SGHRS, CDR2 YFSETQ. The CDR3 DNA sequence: TGCGCCAGCAGCCCCCTATTATCCGGGAGAATAGCAGATACGCAGTATTTT. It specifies CASSPLLSGRIADTQYF. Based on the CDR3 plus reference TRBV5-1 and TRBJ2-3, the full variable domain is KAGVTQTPRYLIKTRGQQVTLSCSPISGHRSVSWYQQTPGQGLQFLFEYFSETQRNKGNFPGRFSGRQFSNSRSEMNVSTLELGDSALYLCASSPLLSGRIADTQYFGPGTRLTVL.

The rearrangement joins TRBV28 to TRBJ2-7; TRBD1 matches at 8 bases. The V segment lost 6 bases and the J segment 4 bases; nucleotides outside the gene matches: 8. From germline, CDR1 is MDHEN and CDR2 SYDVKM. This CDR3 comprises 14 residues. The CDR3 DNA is TGTGCCAGCAGACCTGGACAGGGTGGTTACGAGCAGTACTTC. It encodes CASRPGQGGYEQYF.

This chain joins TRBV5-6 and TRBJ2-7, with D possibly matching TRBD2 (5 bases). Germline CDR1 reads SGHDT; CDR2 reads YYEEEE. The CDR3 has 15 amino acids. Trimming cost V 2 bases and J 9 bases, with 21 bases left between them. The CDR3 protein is CASSFGTARGSGQYF. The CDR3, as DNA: TGTGCCAGCAGCTTTGGAACAGCTCGAGGGAGTGGGCAGTACTTC.

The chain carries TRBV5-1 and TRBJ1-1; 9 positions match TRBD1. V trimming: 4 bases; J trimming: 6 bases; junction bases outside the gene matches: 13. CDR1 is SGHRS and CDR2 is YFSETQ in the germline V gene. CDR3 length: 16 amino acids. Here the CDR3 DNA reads TGCGCCAGCAGCCCGGGACAGGGTATAGTGGTCCCTGAAGCTTTCTTT. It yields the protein CASSPGQGIVVPEAFF.

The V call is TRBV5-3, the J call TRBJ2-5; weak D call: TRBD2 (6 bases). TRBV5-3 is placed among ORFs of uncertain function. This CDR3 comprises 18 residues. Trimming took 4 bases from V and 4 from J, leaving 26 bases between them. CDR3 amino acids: CARSPEGGGRRSPETQYF. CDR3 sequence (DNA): TGTGCCAGAAGCCCGGAGGGCGGAGGGAGAAGGAGTCCAGAGACCCAGTACTTC.

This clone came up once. The CDR3: CASSSTTDTQYF. CDR3 in DNA: TGTGCCAGCAGTTCGACCACAGATACGCAGTATTTT. J is TRBJ2-3 and V is TRBV27; D not resolved. CDR1 is MNHEY, CDR2 SMNVEV, per germline (reference sequence). The CDR3 is 12 amino acids. Trimming shortened V by 4 bases and J by 2 bases, and 4 bases separated the two germline ends.

CDR3 in DNA: TGCGCCAGCAGCCAAGACAGGGGGCTGCGCTATGGCTACACCTTC. Its protein is CASSQDRGLRYGYTF. The chain couples TRBV5-1 to TRBJ1-2, with 10 bases that match TRBD1. Germline-derived CDR1 and CDR2 are SGHRS and YFSETQ. CDR3 size: 15 residues. The V and J ends lost 4 bases and 4 bases, in that order; junction bases with no gene match: 7. Supplemented by reference TRBV5-1 and TRBJ1-2, the full variable domain reads KAGVTQTPRYLIKTRGQQVTLSCSPISGHRSVSWYQQTPGQGLQFLFEYFSETQRNKGNFPGRFSGRQFSNSRSEMNVSTLELGDSALYLCASSQDRGLRYGYTFGSGTRLTVV.

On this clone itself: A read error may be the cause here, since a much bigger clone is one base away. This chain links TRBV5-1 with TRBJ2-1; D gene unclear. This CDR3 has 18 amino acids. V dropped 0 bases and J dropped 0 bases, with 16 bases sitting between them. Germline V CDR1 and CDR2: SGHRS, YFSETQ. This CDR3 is CASSLDPSWTPSYNEQFF. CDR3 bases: TGCGCCAGCAGCTTGGACCCGTCCTGGACCCCCTCCTACAATGAGCAGTTCTTC.

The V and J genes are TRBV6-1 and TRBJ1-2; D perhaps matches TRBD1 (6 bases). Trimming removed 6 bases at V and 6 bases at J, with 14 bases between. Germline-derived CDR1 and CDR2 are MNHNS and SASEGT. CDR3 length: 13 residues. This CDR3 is CASRLQGTDGYTF. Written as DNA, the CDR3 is TGTGCCAGCAGACTACAGGGAACGGATGGCTACACCTTC.

CDR3 residues: CASSPVGFGNTEAFF. The CDR3 DNA is TGTGCCAGCAGCCCAGTGGGGTTTGGGAACACTGAAGCTTTCTTT. V usage is TRBV11-2 and J usage is TRBJ1-1; D uncertain. The length of the CDR3 is 15 residues. With 5 bases removed from V and 1 base from J, the gap between germline ends came to 14 bases. Per germline, CDR1 SGHAT and CDR2 FQNNGV.

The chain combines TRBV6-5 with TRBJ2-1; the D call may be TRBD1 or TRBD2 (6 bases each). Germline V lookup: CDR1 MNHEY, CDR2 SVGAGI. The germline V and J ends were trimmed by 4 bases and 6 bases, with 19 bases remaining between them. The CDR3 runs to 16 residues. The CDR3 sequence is CASSWARGRLSNEQFF. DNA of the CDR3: TGTGCCAGCAGTTGGGCGAGGGGGAGGCTTAGCAATGAGCAGTTCTTC.

The CDR3 sequence is CASGLSAGNTGELFF. DNA of the CDR3: TGTGCTAGTGGTTTGTCCGCAGGGAACACCGGGGAGCTGTTTTTT. The chain couples TRBV12-5 to TRBJ2-2; D is uncertain. The germline CDR1 and CDR2 sequences are LGHNT and FRNRAP. The CDR3 spans 15 residues. The V gene lost 2 bases and the J gene lost 1 base, with 8 bases spanning the gap.

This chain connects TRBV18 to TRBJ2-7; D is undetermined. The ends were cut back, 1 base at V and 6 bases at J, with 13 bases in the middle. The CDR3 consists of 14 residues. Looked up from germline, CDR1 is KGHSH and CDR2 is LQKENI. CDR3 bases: TGTGCCAGCTCACCACGGCCTGCCCTACTCGAGCAGTACTTC. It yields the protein CASSPRPALLEQYF.

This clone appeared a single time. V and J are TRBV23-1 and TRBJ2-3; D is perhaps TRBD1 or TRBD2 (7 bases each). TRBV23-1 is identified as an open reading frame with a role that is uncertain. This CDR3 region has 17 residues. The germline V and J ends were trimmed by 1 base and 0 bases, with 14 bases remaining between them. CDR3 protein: CASSQWGRGLSTDTQYF. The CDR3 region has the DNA TGCGCCAGCAGTCAATGGGGGAGGGGGCTGAGCACAGATACGCAGTATTTT.

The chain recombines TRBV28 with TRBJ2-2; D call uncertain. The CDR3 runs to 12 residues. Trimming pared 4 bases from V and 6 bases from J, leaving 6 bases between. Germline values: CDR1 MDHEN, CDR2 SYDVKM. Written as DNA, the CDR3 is TGTGCCAGCAGTTCATACGCCGGGGAGCTGTTTTTT. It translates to CASSSYAGELFF.

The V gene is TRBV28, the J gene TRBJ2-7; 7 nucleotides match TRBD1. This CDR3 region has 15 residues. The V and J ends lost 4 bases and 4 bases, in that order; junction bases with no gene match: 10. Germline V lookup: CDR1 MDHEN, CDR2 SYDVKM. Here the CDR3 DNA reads TGTGCCAGCAGTTCGACCAGGGGGTATGGGTACGAGCAGTACTTC. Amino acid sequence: CASSSTRGYGYEQYF. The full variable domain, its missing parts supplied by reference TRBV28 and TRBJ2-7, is DVKVTQSSRYLVKRTGEKVFLECVQDMDHENMFWYRQDPGLGLRLIYFSYDVKMKEKGDIPEGYSVSREKKERFSLILESASTNQTSMYLCASSSTRGYGYEQYFGPGTRLTVT.

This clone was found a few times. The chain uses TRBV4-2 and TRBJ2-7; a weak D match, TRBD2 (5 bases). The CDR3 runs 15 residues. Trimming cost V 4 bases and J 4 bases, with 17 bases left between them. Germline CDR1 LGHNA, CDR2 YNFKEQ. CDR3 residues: CASSPRLDVAYEQYF. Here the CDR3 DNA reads TGTGCCAGCAGCCCCCGACTCGACGTAGCGTACGAGCAGTACTTC.

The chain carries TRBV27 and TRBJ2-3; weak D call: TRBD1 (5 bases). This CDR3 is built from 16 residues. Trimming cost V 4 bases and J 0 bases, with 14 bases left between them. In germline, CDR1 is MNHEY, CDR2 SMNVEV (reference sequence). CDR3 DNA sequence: TGTGCCAGCAGTTCCCCAGGGTTTACTAGCACAGATACGCAGTATTTT. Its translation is CASSSPGFTSTDTQYF.

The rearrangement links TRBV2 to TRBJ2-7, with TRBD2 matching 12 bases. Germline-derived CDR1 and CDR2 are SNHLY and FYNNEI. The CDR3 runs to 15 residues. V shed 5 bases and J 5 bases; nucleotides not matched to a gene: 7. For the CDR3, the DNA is TGTGCCAGCAGTCAGACTAGCGGGAGACCCCACGAGCAGTACTTC. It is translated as CASSQTSGRPHEQYF.

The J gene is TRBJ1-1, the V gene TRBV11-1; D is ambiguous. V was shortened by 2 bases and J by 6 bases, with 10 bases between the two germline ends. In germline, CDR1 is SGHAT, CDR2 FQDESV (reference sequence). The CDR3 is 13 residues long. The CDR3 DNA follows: TGTGCCAGCAGCTTACACTCCTTGGCTGAAGCTTTCTTT. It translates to CASSLHSLAEAFF.

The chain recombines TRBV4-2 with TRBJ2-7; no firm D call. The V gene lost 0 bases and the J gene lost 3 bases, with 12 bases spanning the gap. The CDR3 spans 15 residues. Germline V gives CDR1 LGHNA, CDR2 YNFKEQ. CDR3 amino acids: CASSQESREIYEQYF. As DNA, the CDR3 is TGTGCCAGCAGCCAAGAATCCAGAGAAATCTACGAGCAGTACTTC.

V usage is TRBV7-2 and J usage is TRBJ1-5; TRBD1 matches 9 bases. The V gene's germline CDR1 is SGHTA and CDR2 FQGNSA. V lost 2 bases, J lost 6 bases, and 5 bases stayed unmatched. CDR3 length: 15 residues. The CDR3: CASSLNRGPTQPQHF. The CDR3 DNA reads TGTGCCAGCAGCTTAAACAGGGGGCCCACTCAGCCCCAGCATTTT.

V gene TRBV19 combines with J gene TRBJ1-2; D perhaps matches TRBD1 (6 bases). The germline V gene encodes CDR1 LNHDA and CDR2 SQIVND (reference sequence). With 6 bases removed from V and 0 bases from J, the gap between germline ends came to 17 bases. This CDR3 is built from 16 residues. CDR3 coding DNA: TGTGCCAGTAGGAAGGTTTTGACAGGAGCTAACTATGGCTACACCTTC. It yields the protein CASRKVLTGANYGYTF.

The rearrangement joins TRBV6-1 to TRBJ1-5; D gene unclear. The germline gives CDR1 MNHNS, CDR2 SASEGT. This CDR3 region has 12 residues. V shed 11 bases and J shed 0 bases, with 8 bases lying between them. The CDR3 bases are TGTGCCTCCCGGGGTAGCAATCAGCCCCAGCATTTT. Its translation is CASRGSNQPQHF.

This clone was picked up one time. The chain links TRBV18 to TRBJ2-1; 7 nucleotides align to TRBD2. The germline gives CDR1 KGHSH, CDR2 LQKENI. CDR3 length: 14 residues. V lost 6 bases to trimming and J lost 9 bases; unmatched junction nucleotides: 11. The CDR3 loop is CASSPVGLEGEQFF. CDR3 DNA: TGTGCCAGCTCGCCGGTCGGACTAGAGGGTGAGCAGTTCTTC.

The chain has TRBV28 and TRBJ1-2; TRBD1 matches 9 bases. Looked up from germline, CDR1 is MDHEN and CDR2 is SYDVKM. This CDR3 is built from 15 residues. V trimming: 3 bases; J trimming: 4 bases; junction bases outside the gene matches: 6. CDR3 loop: CASSFLGQGVYGYTF. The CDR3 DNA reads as TGTGCCAGCAGTTTTTTGGGACAGGGAGTCTATGGCTACACCTTC.